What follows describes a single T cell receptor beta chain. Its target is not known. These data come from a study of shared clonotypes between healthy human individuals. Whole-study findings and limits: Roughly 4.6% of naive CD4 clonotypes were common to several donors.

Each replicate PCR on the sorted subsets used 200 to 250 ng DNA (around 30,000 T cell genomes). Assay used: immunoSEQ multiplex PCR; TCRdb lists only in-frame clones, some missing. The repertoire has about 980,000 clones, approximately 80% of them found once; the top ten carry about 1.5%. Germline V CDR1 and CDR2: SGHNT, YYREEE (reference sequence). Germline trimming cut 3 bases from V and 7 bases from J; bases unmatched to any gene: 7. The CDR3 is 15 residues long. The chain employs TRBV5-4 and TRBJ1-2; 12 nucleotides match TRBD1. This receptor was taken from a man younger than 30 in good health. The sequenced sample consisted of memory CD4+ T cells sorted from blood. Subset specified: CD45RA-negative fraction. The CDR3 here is CASSYRDRGQFGYTF. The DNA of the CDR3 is TGTGCCAGCAGCTACCGGGACAGGGGGCAATTTGGCTACACCTTC.